A selection of T cell receptor beta chains follows, all from one sample in a study of cytomegalovirus exposure and HLA in healthy donors. Some clones are missing from TCRdb's copy, which holds only in-frame ones; the method was immunoSEQ multiplex PCR. Of approximately 140,000 clones listed, around 81% are singletons. The sample comprised PBMCs. The source of these receptors is a man younger than 35 in good health and CMV-seronegative. Both conserved end residues are part of each CDR3. D genes are given only for firm matches. A clone size is listed for some rows: how often the clone was seen (once, few, many), or a class if it is expanded.

clone size: few; V gene: TRBV30; J gene: TRBJ2-5; D gene: TRBD1; CDR3 protein: CAWSHGGQGAAQYF; CDR3 DNA: TGTGCCTGGAGCCACGGGGGACAGGGGGCGGCCCAGTACTTC
clone size: NA; V gene: TRBV28; J gene: TRBJ2-1; D gene: TRBD1; CDR3 protein: CASSSGGRDRYNEQFF; CDR3 DNA: TGTGCCAGCAGTTCCGGGGGCCGGGACAGGTACAATGAGCAGTTCTTC
clone size: NA; V gene: TRBV4-3; J gene: TRBJ2-2; D gene: NA; CDR3 protein: CASSQEVRGTGELFF; CDR3 DNA: TGCGCCAGCAGCCAAGAAGTGAGAGGTACCGGGGAGCTGTTTTTT
clone size: NA; V gene: TRBV19; J gene: TRBJ2-7; D gene: NA; CDR3 protein: CASSTFEGHLSLEQYF; CDR3 DNA: TGTGCCAGTAGTACGTTCGAGGGACACCTTAGTCTCGAGCAGTACTTC
clone size: NA; V gene: TRBV19; J gene: TRBJ1-2; D gene: TRBD1; CDR3 protein: CASRLGQGDGYTF; CDR3 DNA: TGTGCCAGTAGGTTGGGACAGGGGGATGGCTACACCTTC
clone size: NA; V gene: TRBV19; J gene: TRBJ1-1; D gene: TRBD1; CDR3 protein: CASTRGGQSEAFF; CDR3 DNA: TGTGCCAGTACCAGAGGGGGACAGTCTGAAGCTTTCTTT
clone size: NA; V gene: TRBV27; J gene: TRBJ2-3; D gene: TRBD2; CDR3 protein: CASSSPSGGTDTQYF; CDR3 DNA: TGTGCCAGCAGTTCCCCTAGCGGGGGAACAGATACGCAGTATTTT
clone size: NA; V gene: TRBV2; J gene: TRBJ2-3; D gene: TRBD1; CDR3 protein: CASSVVQGARDTQYF; CDR3 DNA: TGTGCCAGCAGTGTAGTTCAGGGGGCGAGGGATACGCAGTATTTT
clone size: NA; V gene: TRBV28; J gene: TRBJ2-1; D gene: NA; CDR3 protein: CASAPSQGIKNHNEQFF; CDR3 DNA: TGTGCCAGCGCCCCCTCGCAGGGGATTAAAAATCACAATGAGCAGTTCTTC
clone size: few; V gene: TRBV2; J gene: TRBJ1-5; D gene: NA; CDR3 protein: CASSEESGNQPQHF; CDR3 DNA: TGTGCCAGCAGTGAAGAGAGTGGCAATCAGCCCCAGCATTTT
clone size: few; V gene: TRBV12-5; J gene: TRBJ1-2; D gene: NA; CDR3 protein: CASGGGTLRYGYTF; CDR3 DNA: TGTGCTAGTGGTGGGGGGACGCTCCGCTATGGCTACACCTTC
clone size: NA; V gene: TRBV7-2; J gene: TRBJ1-3; D gene: NA; CDR3 protein: CASSLAGTPGSGNTIYF; CDR3 DNA: TGTGCCAGCAGCTTAGCCGGAACCCCGGGTTCTGGAAACACCATATATTTT
clone size: few; V gene: TRBV9; J gene: TRBJ2-6; D gene: NA; CDR3 protein: CASSVAKTSGANVLTF; CDR3 DNA: TGTGCCAGCAGCGTAGCTAAAACCTCTGGGGCCAACGTCCTGACTTTC
clone size: NA; V gene: TRBV2; J gene: TRBJ1-2; D gene: NA; CDR3 protein: CASSVTRDYGYTF; CDR3 DNA: TGTGCCAGCAGTGTAACCAGGGACTATGGCTACACCTTC
clone size: NA; V gene: TRBV28; J gene: TRBJ1-2; D gene: TRBD1; CDR3 protein: CASSSDRSYGYTF; CDR3 DNA: TGTGCCAGCAGTTCGGACAGGAGCTATGGCTACACCTTC
clone size: NA; V gene: TRBV9; J gene: TRBJ1-3; D gene: TRBD1; CDR3 protein: CASSQPRQGSVQSSGNTIYF; CDR3 DNA: TGTGCCAGCAGCCAACCCAGACAGGGTTCGGTGCAGAGCTCTGGAAACACCATATATTTT
clone size: NA; V gene: TRBV11-2; J gene: TRBJ2-7; D gene: TRBD1; CDR3 protein: CASSLGDRVDYEQYF; CDR3 DNA: TGTGCCAGCAGCTTAGGGGACAGGGTCGACTACGAGCAGTACTTC
clone size: NA; V gene: TRBV9; J gene: TRBJ1-1; D gene: NA; CDR3 protein: CASSPRGLQVPPREAFF; CDR3 DNA: TGTGCCAGCAGCCCCCGAGGGTTGCAGGTACCCCCTCGGGAAGCTTTCTTT
clone size: NA; V gene: TRBV10-3; J gene: TRBJ1-2; D gene: NA; CDR3 protein: CAISESQAANYGYTF; CDR3 DNA: TGTGCCATCAGTGAGTCGCAGGCTGCTAACTATGGCTACACCTTC
clone size: once; V gene: TRBV2; J gene: TRBJ2-7; D gene: NA; CDR3 protein: CASSAYEQYF; CDR3 DNA: TGTGCCAGCAGTGCGTACGAGCAGTACTTC
clone size: NA; V gene: TRBV6-1; J gene: TRBJ1-4; D gene: NA; CDR3 protein: CASSEFGEKLFF; CDR3 DNA: TGTGCCAGCAGTGAATTCGGTGAAAAACTGTTTTTT
clone size: NA; V gene: TRBV29-1; J gene: TRBJ1-1; D gene: NA; CDR3 protein: CSVYRVATEAFF; CDR3 DNA: TGCAGCGTTTACAGGGTGGCCACTGAAGCTTTCTTT
clone size: NA; V gene: TRBV28; J gene: TRBJ2-2; D gene: NA; CDR3 protein: CASSLERGIGELFF; CDR3 DNA: TGTGCCAGCAGTTTAGAAAGGGGTATCGGGGAGCTGTTTTTT
clone size: NA; V gene: TRBV7-9; J gene: TRBJ2-3; D gene: NA; CDR3 protein: CASSPRQYTDTQYF; CDR3 DNA: TGTGCCAGCAGCCCCCGACAGTACACAGATACGCAGTATTTT
clone size: NA; V gene: TRBV6-1; J gene: TRBJ1-4; D gene: NA; CDR3 protein: CASTGGRGANEKLFF; CDR3 DNA: TGTGCCAGCACCGGAGGGCGGGGTGCTAATGAAAAACTGTTTTTT
clone size: NA; V gene: TRBV10-3; J gene: TRBJ2-5; D gene: NA; CDR3 protein: CAISESAQPQETQYF; CDR3 DNA: TGTGCCATCAGTGAGTCGGCACAGCCCCAGGAGACCCAGTACTTC
clone size: few; V gene: TRBV7-2; J gene: TRBJ1-5; D gene: NA; CDR3 protein: CASSLQGVAPYQPQHF; CDR3 DNA: TGTGCCAGCAGCTTACAAGGAGTGGCCCCCTATCAGCCCCAGCATTTT
clone size: NA; V gene: TRBV18; J gene: TRBJ1-2; D gene: NA; CDR3 protein: CASFTRGIDGYTF; CDR3 DNA: TGTGCCAGCTTCACCAGAGGGATCGATGGCTACACCTTC
clone size: NA; V gene: TRBV7-3; J gene: TRBJ2-2; D gene: NA; CDR3 protein: CASSKGGTGELFF; CDR3 DNA: TGTGCCAGCAGCAAGGGGGGGACCGGGGAGCTGTTTTTT
clone size: NA; V gene: TRBV9; J gene: TRBJ1-1; D gene: NA; CDR3 protein: CASSSRTANTEAFF; CDR3 DNA: TGTGCCAGCAGCTCCCGGACAGCGAACACTGAAGCTTTCTTT
clone size: NA; V gene: TRBV27; J gene: TRBJ1-5; D gene: NA; CDR3 protein: CASSYDRSNQPQHF; CDR3 DNA: TGTGCCAGCAGTTACGACAGGAGCAATCAGCCCCAGCATTTT
clone size: NA; V gene: TRBV9; J gene: TRBJ1-6; D gene: NA; CDR3 protein: CASSLTGLDNSPLHF; CDR3 DNA: TGTGCCAGCAGCCTGACGGGGTTAGACAATTCACCCCTCCACTTT
clone size: NA; V gene: TRBV12-5; J gene: TRBJ1-2; D gene: TRBD1; CDR3 protein: CASGFSRTGRAGVDGYTF; CDR3 DNA: TGTGCTAGTGGTTTTTCTAGGACAGGACGGGCCGGGGTGGATGGCTACACCTTC
clone size: NA; V gene: TRBV10-1; J gene: TRBJ1-1; D gene: NA; CDR3 protein: CAKCGGAGGHSGSNTEAFF; CDR3 DNA: TGCGCCAAGTGCGGCGGGGCGGGAGGGCACTCAGGGTCGAACACTGAAGCTTTCTTT
clone size: NA; V gene: TRBV7-2; J gene: TRBJ2-7; D gene: NA; CDR3 protein: CASSPGPVEGGYEQYF; CDR3 DNA: TGTGCCAGCAGCCCTGGGCCGGTAGAGGGAGGTTACGAGCAGTACTTC
clone size: NA; V gene: TRBV9; J gene: TRBJ1-6; D gene: TRBD1; CDR3 protein: CASSAGDRGNSPLHF; CDR3 DNA: TGTGCCAGCAGCGCTGGGGACAGGGGGAATTCACCCCTCCACTTT
clone size: NA; V gene: TRBV27; J gene: TRBJ2-7; D gene: NA; CDR3 protein: CASSVDRPAEQYF; CDR3 DNA: TGTGCCAGCAGTGTCGACAGGCCGGCTGAGCAGTACTTC
clone size: NA; V gene: TRBV19; J gene: TRBJ2-7; D gene: TRBD1; CDR3 protein: CASSISGQNYEQYF; CDR3 DNA: TGTGCCAGTAGTATTTCGGGACAGAACTACGAGCAGTACTTC
clone size: NA; V gene: TRBV7-6; J gene: TRBJ1-5; D gene: NA; CDR3 protein: CASSPAQGINQPQHF; CDR3 DNA: TGTGCCAGCAGCCCAGCCCAGGGGATAAATCAGCCCCAGCATTTT
clone size: NA; V gene: TRBV5-6; J gene: TRBJ1-5; D gene: NA; CDR3 protein: CASSLQGIRNQPQHF; CDR3 DNA: TGTGCCAGCAGCCTCCAGGGGATACGCAATCAGCCCCAGCATTTT
clone size: NA; V gene: TRBV7-9; J gene: TRBJ2-2; D gene: TRBD1; CDR3 protein: CASSPTGASGELFF; CDR3 DNA: TGTGCCAGCAGCCCGACAGGGGCCAGCGGGGAGCTGTTTTTT